This T cell receptor beta chain was sequenced for a study of blood T cells in healthy people across ages. The second PCR ran about 6 to 11 cycles with a sample-barcoded 5' primer and J-beta primers. Using its own MiXCR run on the 5' RACE reads, TCRdb lists one record per CDR3 protein. The sample lists 550,000 to 650,000 distinct CDR3 sequences; roughly a quarter were seen once. V gave up 1 base and J gave up 4 bases, with 7 bases separating them. CDR1 and CDR2 (germline): SGHKS, YYEKEE (reference sequence). The CDR3 runs to 13 residues. The same specimen was also included in a second study, on T cells of mothers and their children. That work states: Detection yielded no persistent microchimeric T cell clones.

The TCR was taken from a boy between 2 and 10 years old in good health. The rearrangement uses TRBV5-5 and TRBJ2-3, with a weak D call TRBD2 (5 bases). Sequenced material: blood. CDR3 loop: CASSLKGADTQYF. In nucleotides, the CDR3 is TGTGCCAGCAGCTTGAAGGGAGCAGATACGCAGTATTTT. Using reference TRBV5-5 and TRBJ2-3 for the parts outside the CDR3, the full variable domain is DAGVTQSPTHLIKTRGQQVTLRCSPISGHKSVSWYQQVLGQGPQFIFQYYEKEERGRGNFPDRFSARQFPNYSSELNVNALLLGDSALYLCASSLKGADTQYFGPGTRLTVL.